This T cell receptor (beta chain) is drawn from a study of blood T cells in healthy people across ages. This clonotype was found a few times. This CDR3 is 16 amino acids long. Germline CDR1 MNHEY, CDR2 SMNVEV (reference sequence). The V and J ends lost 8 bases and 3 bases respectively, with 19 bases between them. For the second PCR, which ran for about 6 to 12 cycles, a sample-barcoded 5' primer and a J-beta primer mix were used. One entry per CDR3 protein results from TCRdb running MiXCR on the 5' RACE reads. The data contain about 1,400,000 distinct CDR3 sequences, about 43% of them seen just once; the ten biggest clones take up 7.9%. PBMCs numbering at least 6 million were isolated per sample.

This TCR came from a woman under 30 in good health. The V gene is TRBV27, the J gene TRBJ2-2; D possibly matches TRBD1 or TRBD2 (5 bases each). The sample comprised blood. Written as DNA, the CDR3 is TGTGCCAGCCACACCCGCGCTCGGGGCGACACCGGGGAGCTGTTTTTT. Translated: CASHTRARGDTGELFF.